The clone carrying this T cell receptor beta chain was detected many times. Its antigen is unknown. These data originate in a study of human T cells and chemical hapten exposure. The overall study: Minor volume differences among pooled libraries chiefly drove per-sample TCR yield variation.

The trim removed 4 bases at V and 5 bases at J, leaving 9 bases unmatched. Germline V CDR1 and CDR2: SGHDN, FVKESK. CDR3 length: 15 residues. Study outcomes and limitations: Controls had significantly fewer large CDR3 similarity clusters than were formed by expanded TCRs.

Time point defined: patch test 1, 2 weeks after DPC sensitization. Treatment noted: therapeutic diphenylcyclopropenone sensitization with weekly scalp DPC. Each CDR3 protein is one row after TCRdb ran MiXCR on the RACE reads. In the table there are over 75,000 distinct CDR3 sequences, around 7% of which are singletons. V and J are TRBV14 and TRBJ2-3; 7 nucleotides match TRBD2. Source: whole blood, taken in connection with sensitization to the hapten diphenylcyclopropenone (DPC). This TCR derives from a woman younger than 45 with alopecia areata. Some clones in this sample may be carry-over from other donors' samples. In DNA, the CDR3 is TGTGCCAGCAGCCCCCGACTAGCAGTTGGAGATACGCAGTATTTT. It specifies CASSPRLAVGDTQYF.